Detailed here is one T cell receptor beta chain. This sample is part of a study of sequential checkpoint blockade in melanoma. Across the study: Patients were randomized 1:1 to nivolumab-then-ipilimumab or ipilimumab-then-nivolumab first-line.

Sample treatment: randomized to nivolumab then ipilimumab (arm A) or the reverse (arm B). Sorted cells were live CD3+CD8+, lacking CD19 and CD56, from PBMCs. Clones were sequenced by immunoSEQ multiplex PCR, and TCRdb holds only the in-frame ones, with some missing. The sample includes tens of thousands of clones, nearly 85% of them seen just once. The source is a human donor with melanoma. The specimen was CD8+ T cells sorted from blood (inferred from file names), collected from a patient given nivolumab and ipilimumab in sequence.

The CDR3 nucleotides are TGCGCCAGCAGCCAAGATCAGGGTTCACCCCTCCACTTT. It codes for CASSQDQGSPLHF. The chain combines TRBV4-1 with TRBJ1-6; possibly TRBD1 for D (5 bases). Trimming pared 0 bases from V and 9 bases from J, leaving 6 bases between. The germline gives CDR1 MGHRA, CDR2 YSYEKL. The CDR3 has 13 amino acids.